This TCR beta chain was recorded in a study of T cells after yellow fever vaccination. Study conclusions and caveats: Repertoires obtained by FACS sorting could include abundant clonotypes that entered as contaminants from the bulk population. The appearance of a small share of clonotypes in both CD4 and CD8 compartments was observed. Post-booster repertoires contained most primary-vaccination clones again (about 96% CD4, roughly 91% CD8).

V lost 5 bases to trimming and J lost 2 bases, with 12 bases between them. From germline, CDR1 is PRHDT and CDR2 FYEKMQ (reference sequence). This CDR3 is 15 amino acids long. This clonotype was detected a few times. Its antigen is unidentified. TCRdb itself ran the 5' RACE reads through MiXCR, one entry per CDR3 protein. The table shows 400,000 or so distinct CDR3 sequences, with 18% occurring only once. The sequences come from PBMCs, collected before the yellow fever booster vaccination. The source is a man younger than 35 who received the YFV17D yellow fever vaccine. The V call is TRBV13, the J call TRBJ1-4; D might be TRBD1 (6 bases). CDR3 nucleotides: TGTGCCAGCAGCGTACAGGGTGGGACTAATGAAAAACTGTTTTTT. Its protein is CASSVQGGTNEKLFF.